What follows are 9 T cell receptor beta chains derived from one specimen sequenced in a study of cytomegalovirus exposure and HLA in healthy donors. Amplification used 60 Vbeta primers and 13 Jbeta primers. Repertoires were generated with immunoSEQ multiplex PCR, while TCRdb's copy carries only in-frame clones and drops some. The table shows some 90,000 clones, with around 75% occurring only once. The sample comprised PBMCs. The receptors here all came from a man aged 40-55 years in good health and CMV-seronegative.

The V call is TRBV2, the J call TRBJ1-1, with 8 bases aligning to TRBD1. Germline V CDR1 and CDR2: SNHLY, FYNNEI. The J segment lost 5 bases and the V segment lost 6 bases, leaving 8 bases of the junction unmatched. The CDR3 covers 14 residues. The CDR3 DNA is TGTGCCAGCAGCCGACAGGGGAGAGAGACTGAAGCTTTCTTT. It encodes CASSRQGRETEAFF. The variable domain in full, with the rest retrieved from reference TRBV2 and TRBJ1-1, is EPEVTQTPSHQVTQMGQEVILRCVPISNHLYFYWYRQILGQKVEFLVSFYNNEISEKSEIFDDQFSVERPDGSNFTLKIRSTKLEDSAMYFCASSRQGRETEAFFGQGTRLTVV.

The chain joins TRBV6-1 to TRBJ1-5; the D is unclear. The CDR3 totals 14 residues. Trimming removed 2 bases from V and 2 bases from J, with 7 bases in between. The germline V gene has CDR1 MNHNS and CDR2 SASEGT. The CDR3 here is CASSETEGNQPQHF. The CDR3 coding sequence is TGTGCCAGCAGTGAAACGGAGGGCAATCAGCCCCAGCATTTT.

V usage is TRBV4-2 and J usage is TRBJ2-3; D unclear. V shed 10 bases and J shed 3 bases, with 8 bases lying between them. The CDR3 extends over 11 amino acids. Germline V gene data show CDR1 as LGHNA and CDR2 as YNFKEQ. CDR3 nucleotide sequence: TGTGCCACCCATGTTACAGATACGCAGTATTTT. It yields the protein CATHVTDTQYF.

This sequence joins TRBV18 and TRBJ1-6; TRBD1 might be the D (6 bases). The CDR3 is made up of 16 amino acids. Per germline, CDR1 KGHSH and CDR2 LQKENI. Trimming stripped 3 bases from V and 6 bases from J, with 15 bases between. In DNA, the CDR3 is TGTGCCAGCTCACCGCAAGCAGGGGTTGGTAATTCACCCCTCCACTTT. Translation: CASSPQAGVGNSPLHF.

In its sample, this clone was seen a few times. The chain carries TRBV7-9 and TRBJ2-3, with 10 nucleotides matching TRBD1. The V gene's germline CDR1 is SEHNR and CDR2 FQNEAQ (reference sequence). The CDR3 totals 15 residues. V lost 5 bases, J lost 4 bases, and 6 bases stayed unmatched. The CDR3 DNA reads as TGTGCCAGCAGCAACCGGGACAGGGGCCCAGATACGCAGTATTTT. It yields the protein CASSNRDRGPDTQYF.

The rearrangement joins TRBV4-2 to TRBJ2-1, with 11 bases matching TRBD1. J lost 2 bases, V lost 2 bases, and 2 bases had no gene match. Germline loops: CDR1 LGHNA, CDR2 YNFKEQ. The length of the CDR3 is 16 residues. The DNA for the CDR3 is TGTGCCAGCAGCCAATCGGGACAGGGGGCCTACAATGAGCAGTTCTTC. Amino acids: CASSQSGQGAYNEQFF.

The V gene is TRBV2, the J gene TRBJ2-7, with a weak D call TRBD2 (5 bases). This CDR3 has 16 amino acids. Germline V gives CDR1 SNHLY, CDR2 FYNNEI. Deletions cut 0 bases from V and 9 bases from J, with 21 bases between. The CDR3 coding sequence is TGTGCCAGCAGTGAAGCGCGGCGGGTGGCAGATTGGGCGCAGTACTTC. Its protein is CASSEARRVADWAQYF.

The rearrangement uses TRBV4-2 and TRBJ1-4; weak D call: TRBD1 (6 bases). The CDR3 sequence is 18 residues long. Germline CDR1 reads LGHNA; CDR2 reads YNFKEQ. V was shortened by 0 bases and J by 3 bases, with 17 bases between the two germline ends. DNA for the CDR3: TGTGCCAGCAGCCAAGAACTCTACCCAGGGGCTTCTAATGAAAAACTGTTTTTT. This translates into CASSQELYPGASNEKLFF.

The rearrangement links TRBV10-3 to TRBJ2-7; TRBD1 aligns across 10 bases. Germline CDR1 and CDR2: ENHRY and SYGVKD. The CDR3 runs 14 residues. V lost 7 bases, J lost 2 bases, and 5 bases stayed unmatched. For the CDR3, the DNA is TGTGCCATCACCTCCGGGACAGGGGCCTACGAGCAGTACTTC. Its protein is CAITSGTGAYEQYF.